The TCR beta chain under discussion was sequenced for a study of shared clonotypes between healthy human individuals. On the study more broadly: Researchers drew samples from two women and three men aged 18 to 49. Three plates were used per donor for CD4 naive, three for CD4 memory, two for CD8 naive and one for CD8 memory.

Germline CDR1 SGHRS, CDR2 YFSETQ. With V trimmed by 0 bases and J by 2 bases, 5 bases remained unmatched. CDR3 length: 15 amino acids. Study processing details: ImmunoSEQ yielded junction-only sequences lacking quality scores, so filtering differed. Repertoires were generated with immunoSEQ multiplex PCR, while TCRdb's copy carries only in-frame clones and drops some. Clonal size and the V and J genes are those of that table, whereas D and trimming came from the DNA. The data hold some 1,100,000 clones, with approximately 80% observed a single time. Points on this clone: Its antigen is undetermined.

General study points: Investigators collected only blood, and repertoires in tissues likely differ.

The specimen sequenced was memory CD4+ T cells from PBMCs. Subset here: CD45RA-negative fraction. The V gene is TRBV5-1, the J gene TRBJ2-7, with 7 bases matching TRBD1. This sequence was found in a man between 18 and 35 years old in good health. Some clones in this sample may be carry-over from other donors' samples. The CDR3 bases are TGCGCCAGCAGCTTGGGACAGGGATTTACCTACGAGCAGTACTTC. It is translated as CASSLGQGFTYEQYF.